These 19 T cell receptor beta chains were sequenced from one sample in a study of response to subunit inactivated influenza vaccine. TCRdb re-called the RT-PCR reads through MiXCR, storing one row per CDR3 protein. The repertoire holds approximately 200,000 distinct CDR3 sequences, with approximately 15% as singletons. This specimen was CD8+ T cells sorted from PBMCs, taken about 5 days after vaccination. These receptors all stem from a man in his forties or fifties who received an inactivated influenza vaccine.

The V and J genes are TRBV19 and TRBJ1-2; 7 positions match TRBD1. Germline-derived CDR1 and CDR2 are LNHDA and SQIVND (reference sequence). The CDR3 runs 15 residues. The V gene end was trimmed by 3 bases and the J gene end by 5 bases; junction bases not matched to a gene: 9. CDR3 bases: TGTGCCAGTAGTATCTCGACAGCGACAGGGTATGGCTACACCTTC. This translates into CASSISTATGYGYTF. Filled out from reference TRBV19 and TRBJ1-2, the complete variable domain reads DGGITQSPKYLFRKEGQNVTLSCEQNLNHDAMYWYRQDPGQGLRLIYYSQIVNDFQKGDIAEGYSVSREKKESFPLTVTSAQKNPTAFYLCASSISTATGYGYTFGSGTRLTVV.

The chain is built from TRBV2 and TRBJ1-5; tentatively, D is TRBD1 (5 bases). Deletions cut 3 bases from V and 7 bases from J, with 10 bases between. There are 13 residues in the CDR3. Germline V gene sequence: CDR1 SNHLY, CDR2 FYNNEI. The CDR3 DNA reads as TGTGCCAGCAGTGAGGCAGGGCACCAGCCCCAGCATTTT. Encoded protein: CASSEAGHQPQHF.

This clonotype was detected ten times or more. The rearrangement joins TRBV7-6 to TRBJ2-3; 9 bases are a match to TRBD2. This CDR3 spans 16 amino acids. V was clipped by 5 bases and J by 5 bases; unmatched bases: 11. Germline lookup yields CDR1 SGHVS and CDR2 FNYEAQ. The CDR3 loop reads CASSKRAGGPLDTQYF. For the CDR3, the DNA is TGTGCCAGCAGCAAGAGGGCGGGAGGGCCTTTAGATACGCAGTATTTT.

This clonotype was picked up a small number of times. The gene calls are TRBV4-2 and TRBJ1-1; 7 bases are a match to TRBD1. The V gene end was trimmed by 0 bases and the J gene end by 0 bases; junction bases not matched to a gene: 7. Germline-derived CDR1 and CDR2 are LGHNA and YNFKEQ. The CDR3 has 17 residues. CDR3 residues: CASSQDPQTGMNTEAFF. The CDR3, as DNA: TGTGCCAGCAGCCAAGACCCGCAGACAGGGATGAACACTGAAGCTTTCTTT.

There are a few counts of this clonotype. The V and J genes are TRBV20-1 and TRBJ1-5; 10 nucleotides match TRBD1. V lost 0 bases to trimming and J lost 2 bases; unmatched junction nucleotides: 1. The CDR3 is made up of 15 amino acids. Germline CDR1 and CDR2: DFQATT and SNEGSKA (reference sequence). As DNA, the CDR3 is TGCAGTGCTAGAGAGGGGACAGGGGGCAATCAGCCCCAGCATTTT. As protein: CSAREGTGGNQPQHF.

This chain connects TRBV6-2 or TRBV6-3 to TRBJ2-7; the match to TRBD2 covers 12 bases. CDR1 MNHEY and CDR2 SVGEGT come from the germline V gene. V trimming: 4 bases; J trimming: 5 bases; junction bases outside the gene matches: 3. CDR3 length equals 14 residues. The CDR3 loop is CASSSTSGSDEQYF. The CDR3 DNA reads as TGTGCCAGCAGTTCGACTAGCGGGAGCGACGAGCAGTACTTC.

CDR3 sequence (DNA): TGTGCCAGCAGCCCCCTCGTTTCCTACAATGAGCAGTTCTTC. Translated: CASSPLVSYNEQFF. The chain joins TRBV7-8 to TRBJ2-1; D unresolved. In germline, CDR1 is SGHVS, CDR2 FQNEAQ. The CDR3 has 14 residues. Trimming pared 5 bases from V and 1 base from J, leaving 9 bases between.

The genes are TRBV11-2 and TRBJ2-4; possibly TRBD1 for D (6 bases). In germline, CDR1 is SGHAT, CDR2 FQNNGV. This CDR3 contains 16 residues. V lost 4 bases and J lost 0, with 13 bases in between. The DNA of the CDR3 is TGTGCCAGCAGCTCCCCCTGGACAGTAGCCAAAAACATTCAGTACTTC. The encoded protein is CASSSPWTVAKNIQYF.

The V gene is TRBV11-2, the J gene TRBJ2-7; the D gene is possibly TRBD1 (6 bases). V lost 3 bases, J lost 0 bases, and 12 bases lay in between. Germline assignment: CDR1 SGHAT and CDR2 FQNNGV. This CDR3 contains 15 residues. The CDR3 DNA follows: TGTGCCAGCAGCTTTCAAGGGGGAGACTCCTACGAGCAGTACTTC. Translation: CASSFQGGDSYEQYF.

The chain combines TRBV4-3 with TRBJ2-1; the D call may be TRBD1 or TRBD2 (5 bases each). CDR1 and CDR2 (germline): LGHNA, YSLEER. CDR3 length: 19 amino acids. The V end lost 1 base, the J end lost 2 bases, and 21 bases lay between the germline ends. The CDR3 region is CASSQALTGTPATYNEQFF. The CDR3 DNA follows: TGCGCCAGCAGCCAAGCTCTAACCGGGACGCCCGCGACCTACAATGAGCAGTTCTTC.

The table lists this clonotype with many counts. The chain uses TRBV20-1 and TRBJ2-3; tentative D call: TRBD2 (6 bases). V gave up 2 bases and J gave up 6 bases, with 15 bases separating them. The CDR3 has 14 amino acids. Germline CDR1 reads DFQATT; CDR2 reads SNEGSKA (reference sequence). The CDR3 DNA reads as TGCAGTGCTAGAAGCGGGTACTCGGGGGATACGCAGTATTTT. Protein product: CSARSGYSGDTQYF.

There are a few counts of this clonotype. The rearrangement links TRBV29-1 to TRBJ2-7; 11 positions match TRBD2. The length of the CDR3 is 15 residues. Germline-derived CDR1 and CDR2 are SQVTM and ANQGSEA. Trimming removed 1 base from V and 3 bases from J; junction bases left unmatched: 5. The CDR3 DNA sequence: TGCAGCGTTGAAGTCACTAGCGGGAGTATCTACGAGCAGTACTTC. Translation: CSVEVTSGSIYEQYF.

This clonotype showed up just a few times. The chain links TRBV6-2 or TRBV6-3 to TRBJ2-1, with D tentatively TRBD2 (6 bases). Germline CDR1 and CDR2: MNHEY and SVGEGT. The length of the CDR3 is 14 residues. V gave up 5 bases and J gave up 3 bases, with 11 bases separating them. The CDR3 spells CASSPGVNYNEQFF. CDR3 bases: TGTGCCAGCAGTCCGGGGGTGAACTACAATGAGCAGTTCTTC.

CDR3 in DNA: TGCGCCAGCAGTGAGCGACTGCCCCTCCAAGAGACCCAGTACTTC. As protein: CASSERLPLQETQYF. The chain couples TRBV10-2 to TRBJ2-5; D is uncertain. V shed 2 bases and J shed 1 base, with 11 bases lying between them. This CDR3 comprises 15 residues. Looked up from germline, CDR1 is WSHSY and CDR2 is SAAADI.

This clonotype was recorded many times. V usage is TRBV27 and J usage is TRBJ2-7; 8 positions agree with TRBD2. Trimming cost V 4 bases and J 4 bases; bases outside gene matches: 6. Germline CDR1 reads MNHEY; CDR2 reads SMNVEV (reference sequence). The CDR3 consists of 14 residues. DNA for the CDR3: TGTGCCAGCAGTTCGGGAAGCGGGGGTTACGAGCAGTACTTC. This encodes CASSSGSGGYEQYF.

The chain couples TRBV10-1 to TRBJ2-1; TRBD2 aligns across 13 bases. This CDR3 is built from 21 residues. Germline lookup yields CDR1 WNHNN and CDR2 SYGVQD (reference sequence). The trim removed 6 bases at V and 0 bases at J, leaving 17 bases unmatched. CDR3 region: CASRLAGGPPRTSNSYNEQFF. For the CDR3, the DNA is TGCGCCAGCAGACTAGCGGGGGGGCCCCCCCGAACATCTAACTCCTACAATGAGCAGTTCTTC.

This chain connects TRBV24-1 to TRBJ2-2, with D hard to call. The CDR3 contains 16 residues. Trimming took off 4 bases at V and 0 bases at J, with 11 bases between the two ends. Germline assignment: CDR1 KGHDR and CDR2 SFDVKD. CDR3 sequence: CATSDSLVANTGELFF. The CDR3 DNA reads TGTGCCACCAGTGACAGCCTCGTCGCGAACACCGGGGAGCTGTTTTTT.

J is TRBJ2-1 and V is TRBV12-3 or TRBV12-4, with TRBD1 identical over 7 bases. There are 16 residues in the CDR3. Losses at the gene ends were 5 bases for V and 0 bases for J; bases not matched to a gene: 7. The CDR3 DNA follows: TGTGCCAGCAGTATAACCGCAGGGGGCTCCTACAATGAGCAGTTCTTC. Amino acids: CASSITAGGSYNEQFF.

This chain connects TRBV12-3 or TRBV12-4 to TRBJ2-5; TRBD2 matches at 10 bases. This CDR3 region has 16 residues. V trimming: 5 bases; J trimming: 4 bases; junction bases outside the gene matches: 10. CDR3 residues: CASSVASGGLLETQYF. CDR3 bases: TGTGCCAGCAGTGTCGCTAGCGGGGGCCTTTTAGAGACCCAGTACTTC.